This T cell receptor beta chain appears in the sequencing data of a study of T cells after yellow fever vaccination. This clonotype has at least ten counts. V was pared by 5 bases and J by 8 bases, with 4 bases of the junction left unmatched. Germline CDR1 and CDR2: SGHRS and YFSETQ. There are 13 residues in the CDR3. TCRdb reprocessed the 5' RACE reads with MiXCR, giving one entry per CDR3 protein. The sample records under 150,000 distinct CDR3 sequences, 7.7% being singletons. V is TRBV5-1 and J is TRBJ1-4, with 9 bases aligning to TRBD1. Sequencing used CD4+ T cells sorted from PBMCs, obtained 5 days after the yellow fever booster vaccination. The TCR was taken from a man aged 25-45 years who received the YFV17D yellow fever vaccine. The CDR3 bases are TGCGCCAGCAGTTCCGACAGGGGGGAAAAACTGTTTTTT. Amino acid sequence: CASSSDRGEKLFF. Complete variable domain (other parts from reference TRBV5-1 and TRBJ1-4): KAGVTQTPRYLIKTRGQQVTLSCSPISGHRSVSWYQQTPGQGLQFLFEYFSETQRNKGNFPGRFSGRQFSNSRSEMNVSTLELGDSALYLCASSSDRGEKLFFGSGTQLSVL.